This T cell receptor beta chain derives from a study of cytomegalovirus exposure and HLA in healthy donors. General study results and limits: The records held CMV serostatus as the only immune exposure information.

CDR1 MNHNS and CDR2 SASEGT come from the germline V gene. The V segment lost 6 bases and the J segment 4 bases; nucleotides outside the gene matches: 2. CDR3 length: 12 residues. PCR was performed using 60 Vbeta and 13 Jbeta primers. The protocol was immunoSEQ multiplex PCR, while the TCRdb copy is restricted to in-frame clones and leaves out a portion. The table lists tens of thousands of clones, more than 70% of them singletons. With respect to this clone: Its antigen is unidentified. Other DNA sequences in the same sample also yield this CDR3.

This TCR was recovered from a male donor in good health and CMV-seronegative. The V and J genes are TRBV6-1 and TRBJ1-2, with 7 bases aligning to TRBD1. Material for sequencing was PBMCs. CDR3 nucleotides: TGTGCCAGCAGCGGGGACAGCTATGGCTACACCTTC. Encoded protein: CASSGDSYGYTF.